One sample yielded the 32 T cell receptor beta chains listed below, sequenced in a study of shared clonotypes between healthy human individuals. Assay used: immunoSEQ multiplex PCR; TCRdb lists only in-frame clones, some missing. The sample has under 2,500,000 clones; approximately 95% are singletons. The specimen sequenced was naive CD4+ T cells sorted from blood. Subset here: CD45RA+ positively selected. The source is a young man in good health.

For this clone: The identical CDR3 is also encoded by other nucleotide sequences in the sample. The chain combines TRBV2 with TRBJ2-5; TRBD1 aligns across 7 bases. After removal of 6 bases from V and 2 bases from J, the junction contained 6 bases not matched to a gene. Germline values: CDR1 SNHLY, CDR2 FYNNEI. The CDR3 length is 14 residues. The CDR3: CASRQQGLQETQYF. The CDR3 nucleotides read TGTGCCAGCAGACAACAGGGGCTGCAAGAGACCCAGTACTTC.

With respect to this clone: One end of the junction varies from germline; a read error may be responsible. The genes are TRBV11-2 and TRBJ2-7; 8 bases map to TRBD1. The germline V gene has CDR1 SGHAT and CDR2 FQNNGV. The CDR3 has 15 amino acids. The CDR3 sequence: CASSVETGDTYEQYF. The CDR3 DNA follows: TGTGCCAGCAGCGTAGAGACAGGGGACACCTACGAGCAGTACTTC.

Note on this clone: Other DNA variants within this sample encode the same CDR3. CDR3 coding DNA: TGCGCCAGCAGCTTGGTGTTAGGAGAGACCCAGTACTTC. Translated, it gives CASSLVLGETQYF. This chain uses TRBV5-1 with TRBJ2-5; D not certain. The CDR3 extends over 13 amino acids. The V gene's germline CDR1 is SGHRS and CDR2 YFSETQ. Trimming took off 0 bases at V and 4 bases at J, with 7 bases between the two ends.

The chain uses TRBV5-8 and TRBJ1-2; D unclear. Deletions cut 2 bases from V and 4 bases from J, with 9 bases between. The germline V gene has CDR1 SGHTS and CDR2 YDEGEE. The CDR3 covers 13 residues. CDR3: CASSFGKPYGYTF. The CDR3 DNA reads as TGTGCCAGCAGCTTTGGAAAGCCCTATGGCTACACCTTC.

The V gene is TRBV30, the J gene TRBJ1-6; D is possibly TRBD1 (6 bases). Trimming took 2 bases from V and 7 from J, leaving 18 bases between them. The V gene's germline CDR1 is GTSNPN and CDR2 SVGIG (reference sequence). CDR3 length: 16 residues. The CDR3 bases are TGTGCCTGGAGTTTTTCGCAGGGGCGAATAAATTCACCCCTCCACTTT. This sequence encodes CAWSFSQGRINSPLHF.

This chain connects TRBV7-9 to TRBJ1-1; a weak D match, TRBD1 (6 bases). The CDR3 sequence is 14 residues long. Germline CDR1 SEHNR, CDR2 FQNEAQ (reference sequence). Trimming left V 3 bases short and J 4 bases short, with 12 bases between. The CDR3 spells CASSFYRESTEAFF. The CDR3 DNA is TGTGCCAGCAGCTTTTACAGGGAGAGCACTGAAGCTTTCTTT.

J is TRBJ2-7 and V is TRBV30; TRBD1 matches at 8 bases. This CDR3 has 15 residues. The ends lost 0 bases at V and 7 bases at J; junction bases unmatched: 11. Germline assignment: CDR1 GTSNPN and CDR2 SVGIG (reference sequence). The CDR3 DNA reads as TGTGCCTGGAGTGTACGTCCCCAGGGGGCGGGGGAGCAGTACTTC. Translating gives CAWSVRPQGAGEQYF.

The chain employs TRBV15 and TRBJ1-2; possibly TRBD1 for D (6 bases). This CDR3 region has 12 residues. Germline V gives CDR1 LNHNV, CDR2 YYDKDF (reference sequence). V was shortened by 0 bases and J by 12 bases, with 11 bases between the two germline ends. The CDR3 protein is CATSRDGTQNTF. The CDR3 nucleotides read TGTGCCACCAGCAGAGATGGGACACAGAACACCTTC.

Note on this clone: One end of the junction does not line up with germline, which may come from a read error. The chain joins TRBV7-7 to TRBJ2-5; D may be TRBD1 (5 bases). The CDR3 is made up of 15 amino acids. Germline V gives CDR1 SSHAT, CDR2 FNYEAQ (reference sequence). The CDR3 here is CASSLGRQRGETQYF. The DNA for the CDR3 is TGTGCTAGCAGCTTAGGTCGACAGAGAGGCGAGACCCAGTACTTC.

CDR3 residues: CASRAGTYQPQHF. DNA for the CDR3: TGTGCCAGCAGGGCGGGGACCTATCAGCCCCAGCATTTT. The rearrangement uses TRBV2 and TRBJ1-5; TRBD1 might be the D (5 bases). The CDR3 runs 13 residues. V lost 6 bases to trimming and J lost 5 bases, with 11 bases between them. From germline, CDR1 is SNHLY and CDR2 FYNNEI.

The chain links TRBV19 to TRBJ2-7; D ambiguous. This CDR3 has 14 residues. The V gene's germline CDR1 is LNHDA and CDR2 SQIVND (reference sequence). The V end lost 5 bases, the J end lost 2 bases, and 13 bases lay between the germline ends. The CDR3: CASSSLGKAYEQYF. The CDR3 nucleotides are TGTGCCAGTAGTTCGCTAGGAAAGGCCTACGAGCAGTACTTC.

V gene TRBV18 combines with J gene TRBJ2-5; D is unresolved. V was cut by 6 bases and J by 1 base, with 15 bases left in between. This CDR3 is built from 15 residues. CDR1 is KGHSH, CDR2 LQKENI, per germline. In DNA form, the CDR3 reads TGTGCCAGCTCCACAATCGGCAGCCTCCAAGAGACCCAGTACTTC. It yields the protein CASSTIGSLQETQYF.

The chain recombines TRBV2 with TRBJ2-1, with a weak D call TRBD1 (5 bases). The CDR3 extends over 14 amino acids. V shed 5 bases and J shed 6 bases, with 14 bases lying between them. Looked up from germline, CDR1 is SNHLY and CDR2 is FYNNEI. The CDR3 spells CASSPLRGGNEQFF. The CDR3 DNA reads TGTGCCAGCAGTCCCTTAAGGGGCGGCAATGAGCAGTTCTTC.

CDR3 sequence reads: CASRARGGNTGELFF. The DNA for the CDR3 is TGTGCCAGCAGGGCCAGGGGGGGAAACACCGGGGAGCTGTTTTTT. This chain uses TRBV2 with TRBJ2-2; the D call may be TRBD1 or TRBD2 (7 bases each). Germline V gene lookup returns CDR1 SNHLY and CDR2 FYNNEI. The CDR3 spans 15 residues. The V gene lost 6 bases and the J gene lost 2 bases, with 13 bases spanning the gap.

J is TRBJ2-7 and V is TRBV10-3, with TRBD1 matching over 7 bases. V lost 0 bases to trimming and J lost 2 bases; unmatched junction nucleotides: 13. CDR3 length equals 18 residues. The germline V gene has CDR1 ENHRY and CDR2 SYGVKD. CDR3 nucleotides: TGTGCCATCAGTGAGTCTCGAGAGGGACAGCTCTACCCCTACGAGCAGTACTTC. Encoded protein: CAISESREGQLYPYEQYF.

V usage is TRBV6-1 and J usage is TRBJ1-1; TRBD1 might be the D (6 bases). Trimming took off 0 bases at V and 1 base at J, with 9 bases between the two ends. In germline, CDR1 is MNHNS, CDR2 SASEGT. CDR3 length: 15 residues. The chain's CDR3 is CASSEATGANTEAFF. The CDR3 region has the DNA TGTGCCAGCAGTGAAGCAACGGGGGCGAACACTGAAGCTTTCTTT.

Comments on this clone: The sample carries other DNA sequences with the same CDR3. V gene TRBV5-1 combines with J gene TRBJ1-2; TRBD1 is a possible D gene (6 bases). CDR3 length equals 13 residues. V lost 4 bases to trimming and J lost 3 bases, with 10 bases between them. In germline, CDR1 is SGHRS, CDR2 YFSETQ. Here the CDR3 DNA reads TGCGCCAGCAGCCAGACAGGCGACTATGGCTACACCTTC. Protein: CASSQTGDYGYTF.

Note on this clone: Other DNA sequences within the sample encode an identical CDR3. The rearrangement joins TRBV2 to TRBJ2-7; D is undetermined. The ends were cut back, 5 bases at V and 3 bases at J, with 5 bases in the middle. From germline, CDR1 is SNHLY and CDR2 FYNNEI. The CDR3 consists of 11 residues. Written as DNA, the CDR3 is TGTGCCAGCAGTCAAGACTACGAGCAGTACTTC. Residues: CASSQDYEQYF.

The chain joins TRBV19 to TRBJ2-1, with 9 bases that match TRBD2. Losses at the gene ends were 10 bases for V and 8 bases for J; bases not matched to a gene: 12. This CDR3 region has 14 residues. From germline, CDR1 is LNHDA and CDR2 SQIVND (reference sequence). The CDR3 is CATCLAGIGDEQFF. CDR3 in DNA: TGTGCCACCTGCCTAGCGGGAATCGGCGATGAGCAGTTCTTC. The full variable domain, completed using reference TRBV19 and TRBJ2-1, is DGGITQSPKYLFRKEGQNVTLSCEQNLNHDAMYWYRQDPGQGLRLIYYSQIVNDFQKGDIAEGYSVSREKKESFPLTVTSAQKNPTAFYLCATCLAGIGDEQFFGPGTRLTVL.

The CDR3, as DNA: TGTGCCAGCAGTTCCACAGGGTTAGGGGACACTGAAGCTTTCTTT. This codes for CASSSTGLGDTEAFF. The chain employs TRBV27 and TRBJ1-1; maybe TRBD1 (6 bases). This CDR3 contains 15 residues. The V end was cut by 4 bases, the J end by 3 bases, with 15 bases between. Per the germline V gene, CDR1 is MNHEY and CDR2 is SMNVEV (reference sequence).

The rearrangement joins TRBV10-3 to TRBJ2-7, with a possible D match to TRBD1 (5 bases). Trimming stripped 6 bases from V and 6 bases from J, with 18 bases between. The CDR3 covers 14 residues. Germline-derived CDR1 and CDR2 are ENHRY and SYGVKD. The CDR3 coding sequence is TGTGCCATCAGCAACGAACCTGGGGCCTCCGAGCAGTACTTC. Translation gives CAISNEPGASEQYF.

The V and J genes are TRBV2 and TRBJ2-7; a weak D match, TRBD1 (5 bases). Germline assignment: CDR1 SNHLY and CDR2 FYNNEI. This CDR3 is built from 12 residues. V dropped 6 bases and J dropped 9 bases, with 15 bases sitting between them. The CDR3 coding sequence is TGTGCCAGCAGGGAATCCGACAGAGGGCAGTACTTC. Its protein product is CASRESDRGQYF.

V usage is TRBV6-6 and J usage is TRBJ2-7, with D perhaps being TRBD1 or TRBD2 (5 bases each). V dropped 4 bases and J dropped 2 bases, with 12 bases sitting between them. Germline-derived CDR1 and CDR2 are MNHNY and SVGAGI (reference sequence). The length of the CDR3 is 14 residues. This CDR3 reads CASSSLGATYEQYF. CDR3 nucleotide sequence: TGTGCCAGCAGTTCTCTCGGGGCAACCTACGAGCAGTACTTC.

The chain uses TRBV29-1 and TRBJ2-1; 7 bases are a match to TRBD2. After removal of 1 base from V and 4 bases from J, the junction contained 10 bases not matched to a gene. This CDR3 comprises 16 residues. Per the germline V gene, CDR1 is SQVTM and CDR2 is ANQGSEA. As DNA, the CDR3 is TGCAGCGTTGAAGTGTGGAGCGGGGAGACATACAATGAGCAGTTCTTC. It translates to CSVEVWSGETYNEQFF.

This rearrangement joins TRBV19 to TRBJ2-3, with 7 nucleotides matching TRBD2. This CDR3 region has 16 residues. After removal of 10 bases from V and 1 base from J, the junction contained 14 bases not matched to a gene. The V gene's germline CDR1 is LNHDA and CDR2 SQIVND (reference sequence). The DNA for the CDR3 is TGTGCCACCACACGATCGGGGGGAGGAGGCACAGATACGCAGTATTTT. It is translated as CATTRSGGGGTDTQYF.

The chain carries TRBV6-1 and TRBJ2-7; TRBD1 agrees at 7 bases. The CDR3 is 14 amino acids. V lost 4 bases to trimming and J lost 3 bases; unmatched junction nucleotides: 6. Germline values: CDR1 MNHNS, CDR2 SASEGT. The CDR3 sequence is CASSGSGQLYEQYF. The CDR3 coding sequence is TGTGCCAGCAGTGGATCGGGACAGCTCTACGAGCAGTACTTC.

The chain recombines TRBV10-1 with TRBJ1-1; maybe TRBD1 (6 bases). The germline CDR1 and CDR2 sequences are WNHNN and SYGVQD (reference sequence). The CDR3 contains 14 residues. Between the trimmed V and J ends, which lost 7 bases and 3 bases, there was a span of 15 bases. This CDR3 reads CASTSEKGDTEAFF. For the CDR3, the DNA is TGCGCCAGCACATCGGAAAAGGGGGACACTGAAGCTTTCTTT.

V is TRBV30 and J is TRBJ1-4; D remains unclear. Trimming left V 1 base short and J 8 bases short, with 20 bases between. Germline V CDR1 and CDR2: GTSNPN, SVGIG (reference sequence). This CDR3 region has 16 residues. The CDR3 sequence is CAWSGMRIGGDEKLFF. DNA for the CDR3: TGTGCCTGGAGTGGTATGAGGATCGGCGGAGACGAAAAACTGTTTTTT.

This chain uses TRBV30 with TRBJ2-1, with D possibly being TRBD1 (6 bases). There are 11 residues in the CDR3. V was trimmed by 6 bases and J by 5 bases, leaving 8 bases between them. Germline V gene sequence: CDR1 GTSNPN, CDR2 SVGIG (reference sequence). The CDR3, as DNA: TGTGCCTGTTCAGGGGACAATGAGCAGTTCTTC. It codes for CACSGDNEQFF.

The chain links TRBV30 to TRBJ1-1; D may be TRBD1 (6 bases). There are 14 residues in the CDR3. V lost 7 bases, J lost 1 base, and 16 bases lay in between. Germline V CDR1 and CDR2: GTSNPN, SVGIG (reference sequence). The CDR3 region has the DNA TGTGCCTTGAAACCGAGGGGGGCGAACACTGAAGCTTTCTTT. Translated, it gives CALKPRGANTEAFF.

V and J are TRBV19 and TRBJ1-5; the match to TRBD1 covers 10 bases. The CDR3 totals 15 residues. The germline gives CDR1 LNHDA, CDR2 SQIVND (reference sequence). Losses at the gene ends were 7 bases for V and 7 bases for J; bases not matched to a gene: 10. The CDR3 DNA follows: TGTGCCAGTAACCCGTTGACAGGGGGCTTACAGCCCCAGCATTTT. Its translation: CASNPLTGGLQPQHF.

V gene TRBV5-1 combines with J gene TRBJ2-1; D could derive from TRBD1 or TRBD2 (5 bases each). CDR3 size: 15 residues. The germline gives CDR1 SGHRS, CDR2 YFSETQ. V lost 3 bases, J lost 7 bases, and 17 bases lay in between. This chain's CDR3 is CASSSSRGAINEQFF. DNA of the CDR3: TGCGCCAGCAGCTCCAGTAGGGGAGCCATAAATGAGCAGTTCTTC.